This TCR beta chain was profiled in a study of OX40 agonist ivuxolimab in advanced cancers. Whole-study context: Every 2 weeks, patients got intravenous ivuxolimab at one of six dose levels (0.01-10 mg/kg). Whole-study results and caveats: Among patients with partial responses at 0.1-3.0 mg/kg, clonal expansion was among the lowest. Dosing at 0.1 to 3.0 mg/kg was accompanied by clonal expansion of CD4+ and CD8+ blood T cells by week 6.

The CDR3 spans 11 residues. The ends lost 6 bases at V and 3 bases at J; junction bases unmatched: 2. The germline gives CDR1 DFQATT, CDR2 SNEGSKA (reference sequence). As for this clone: Its cognate antigen is unknown.

The protocol was immunoSEQ multiplex PCR, while the TCRdb copy is restricted to in-frame clones and leaves out a portion. This sample yields approximately 82,000 clones, of which 88% are seen a single time; less than 0.85% belongs to the top ten. This receptor was obtained from an adult with an advanced solid tumor such as melanoma, head and neck, liver or kidney cancer. Sequencing used CD4+ or CD8+ T cells sorted from blood, obtained in a trial of the OX40 agonist ivuxolimab. The V and J genes are TRBV20-1 and TRBJ2-7; 7 nucleotides agree with TRBD1. In nucleotides, the CDR3 is TGCAGTGCGCAGGGGGTCTACGAGCAGTACTTC. Protein: CSAQGVYEQYF.